These T cell receptor beta chains were read from a single sample in a study of T cell responses to AZD1222 COVID-19 vaccine. Only in-frame clones appear in the TCRdb table, and some are missing; sequencing was by immunoSEQ multiplex PCR. The repertoire holds about 140,000 clones, approximately 92% seen once, with roughly 3.5% in the top ten. The source was peripheral blood, collected 28 days after the second AZD1222 dose. The receptors stem from an adult who received the AZD1222 COVID-19 vaccine. Each CDR3 is given with its conserved first and last residue. Each record gives: clone size, J gene, D gene, V gene, CDR3 DNA, CDR3 protein. The D gene is left open where the match is weak. Size tells how often a clone was seen (once, few, many) or the class of an expanded clone, and some rows leave it out.

few | TRBJ2-5 | TRBD2 | TRBV5-4 | TGTGCCAGCAGCCCACTAAGGCGGGCTAGCGGGAGGGCCGAACAAGAGACCCAGTACTTC | CASSPLRRASGRAEQETQYF
NA | TRBJ2-3 | TRBD1 | TRBV28 | TGTGCCAGCAGTTCCCTGGGACAGGGGAATACGCAGTATTTT | CASSSLGQGNTQYF
NA | TRBJ1-6 | NA | TRBV5-6 | TGTGCCAGCAGCTTGCGGGGGGGTCATTCACCCCTCCACTTT | CASSLRGGHSPLHF
NA | TRBJ1-1 | NA | TRBV6-4 | TGTGCCAGCAGTGACTCGACGGGGGTAGCTTTCTTT | CASSDSTGVAFF
NA | TRBJ2-7 | NA | TRBV15 | TGTGCCACCAGCTGGACACCATCCTACGAGCAGTACTTC | CATSWTPSYEQYF
NA | TRBJ2-3 | NA | TRBV9 | TGTGCCAGCAGCGGGCCGCTAGCGACTAGCACAGATACGCAGTATTTT | CASSGPLATSTDTQYF
NA | TRBJ1-2 | TRBD1 | TRBV28 | TGTGCCAGCAGTTTATCACCGGGACAGCGATACTATGGCTACACCTTC | CASSLSPGQRYYGYTF
NA | TRBJ1-2 | NA | TRBV9 | TGTGCCAGCAGCGTAGGGGGGACGTCCTATGGCTACACCTTC | CASSVGGTSYGYTF
NA | TRBJ2-7 | NA | TRBV7-2 | TGTGCCAGCAGCTTTTCCGGAGAGCGGTCCTACGAGCAGTACTTC | CASSFSGERSYEQYF
once | TRBJ1-4 | NA | TRBV28 | TGTGCCAGCAGCGAAACAGGGACTGAAAAACTGTTTTTT | CASSETGTEKLFF
NA | TRBJ1-1 | TRBD1 | TRBV4-1 | TGCGCCAGCAGCCAAAGGTATGGACAGGGAGCCTCTGAAGCTTTCTTT | CASSQRYGQGASEAFF
NA | TRBJ2-3 | TRBD2 | TRBV24-1 | TGTGCCACCAGTGACCGAGCGGGAGCGATCACAGATACGCAGTATTTT | CATSDRAGAITDTQYF
NA | TRBJ1-5 | NA | TRBV3-1/TRBV3-2 | TGTGCCAGCGCCCGGGACTTAAATCAGCCCCAGCATTTT | CASARDLNQPQHF
NA | TRBJ1-2 | NA | TRBV4-2 | TGTGCCAGCTATGGCCGGGACTATGGCTACACCTTC | CASYGRDYGYTF
NA | TRBJ1-2 | TRBD1 | TRBV24-1 | TGTGCCACCAGTGATTTCGCAGGGGGTGCTGGCTACACCTTC | CATSDFAGGAGYTF
NA | TRBJ2-5 | NA | TRBV19 | TGTGCCAGTAGTACGTGGGGGGAGACCCAGTACTTC | CASSTWGETQYF
once | TRBJ2-5 | TRBD2 | TRBV19 | TGTGCCAGTAGTTCTCCGACTAGCGGGGCGGGGGAGACCCAGTACTTC | CASSSPTSGAGETQYF
NA | TRBJ1-2 | TRBD1 | TRBV5-4 | TGTGCCAGCAGACCCGGGACAGGGGACTATGGCTACACCTTC | CASRPGTGDYGYTF
few | TRBJ1-5 | TRBD1 | TRBV28 | TGTGCCAGCAGTTTATTCTTGGGACAGGGACGTCAGCCCCAGCATTTT | CASSLFLGQGRQPQHF
NA | TRBJ2-2 | NA | TRBV7-2 | TGTGCCAGCAGACGGGAACCGGGACCCCTTTTGCCCGGGGAGCTGTTTTTT | CASRREPGPLLPGELFF
NA | TRBJ2-7 | TRBD2 | TRBV18 | TGTGCCAGCTCACCGGGACTAGATGCCTACGAGCAGTACTTC | CASSPGLDAYEQYF
NA | TRBJ2-7 | TRBD2 | TRBV19 | TGTGCCAGTTATATATTGGGGGGACTAGCAAGCGAGCAGTACTTC | CASYILGGLASEQYF
NA | TRBJ2-2 | TRBD2 | TRBV11-3 | TGTGCCAGCAGCTGGACTAGCGGGAGAGGCACCGGGGAGCTGTTTTTT | CASSWTSGRGTGELFF
once | TRBJ1-2 | NA | TRBV9 | TGTGCCAGCAGCCCCCGTTGGGGGGACTATGGCTACACCTTC | CASSPRWGDYGYTF
NA | TRBJ1-2 | NA | TRBV12-3/TRBV12-4 | TGTGCCAGCAGTTTACAGGGGATTGGCGGCTACACCTTC | CASSLQGIGGYTF
NA | TRBJ2-1 | TRBD2 | TRBV27 | TGTGCCAGCAGTTTGACTAGCGGGAGGGCCGGTGAGCAGTTCTTC | CASSLTSGRAGEQFF
NA | TRBJ1-2 | TRBD1 | TRBV29-1 | TGCAGCGTTGGGTGGGCAGGGGGGAACTATGGCTACACCTTC | CSVGWAGGNYGYTF
NA | TRBJ1-5 | NA | TRBV28 | TGTGCCAGCAGTTTATGGCATAATAGCAATCAGCCCCAGCATTTT | CASSLWHNSNQPQHF
NA | TRBJ1-5 | TRBD1 | TRBV2 | TGTGCCAGCCGTCCTCTAGAGGGGGCGCGGCAGCCCCAGCATTTT | CASRPLEGARQPQHF
NA | TRBJ1-2 | NA | TRBV3-1/TRBV3-2 | TGTGCCAGCAGCCGACAGCACTATGGCTACACCTTC | CASSRQHYGYTF
NA | TRBJ2-5 | NA | TRBV29-1 | TGCAGCCCTATGGTAGGAGAGACCCAGTACTTC | CSPMVGETQYF
NA | TRBJ2-3 | NA | TRBV9 | TGTGCCAGCAGCGTAGGAGGGCAGGCCCTGGATACGCAGTATTTT | CASSVGGQALDTQYF
NA | TRBJ1-1 | NA | TRBV2 | TGTGCCAGCACTAAACGAGCTACTGAAGCTTTCTTT | CASTKRATEAFF
NA | TRBJ2-7 | TRBD2 | TRBV7-2 | TGTGCCAGCAGCATAACTAGCGGGAGTCAGTACGAGCAGTACTTC | CASSITSGSQYEQYF
NA | TRBJ1-5 | NA | TRBV19 | TGTGCCAGTAGTATATCCGGGAGGACCGATCAGCCCCAGCATTTT | CASSISGRTDQPQHF
NA | TRBJ2-3 | NA | TRBV7-8 | TGTGCCAGCAGCTTAGACGTAGGGGGGACAGATACGCAGTATTTT | CASSLDVGGTDTQYF
NA | TRBJ2-7 | TRBD1 | TRBV5-4 | TGTGCCAGCAGCAAGACAGGGGCGGTCTACGAGCAGTACTTC | CASSKTGAVYEQYF
NA | TRBJ2-6 | TRBD1 | TRBV19 | TGTGCCAGTAGTATAGACTCGGGACAGGGATACTCTGGGGCCAACGTCCTGACTTTC | CASSIDSGQGYSGANVLTF
NA | TRBJ2-5 | NA | TRBV28 | TGTGCCAGCAGTTTTCTACGGGCAGGCTCCCAGTACTTC | CASSFLRAGSQYF
few | TRBJ2-1 | TRBD2 | TRBV7-6 | TGTGCCAGCGCGATTCCGGCTAGCGGGAGGGCCAAGGCCTACAATGAGCAGTTCTTC | CASAIPASGRAKAYNEQFF
NA | TRBJ2-4 | NA | TRBV4-1 | TGCGCCAGCGCCGGCCATTTTAAGGGAAACATTCAGTACTTC | CASAGHFKGNIQYF
NA | TRBJ2-2 | TRBD2 | TRBV19 | TGTGCCAGCAACAGACTAGCAGCGGGCTTGGGGGAGCTGTTTTTT | CASNRLAAGLGELFF
NA | TRBJ2-7 | TRBD2 | TRBV7-2 | TGTGCCAGCAGCTTAGAAGCGGGGCACTACGAGCAGTACTTC | CASSLEAGHYEQYF
NA | TRBJ2-7 | NA | TRBV27 | TGTGCCAGCAGTTCTGGGAGCTCCTACGAGCAGTACTTC | CASSSGSSYEQYF
NA | TRBJ1-1 | NA | TRBV4-3 | TGCGCCAGCAGCCAAGATCGTGTCATAGGGGGTAACACTGAAGCTTTCTTT | CASSQDRVIGGNTEAFF
NA | TRBJ2-1 | NA | TRBV11-3 | TGTGCCAGCAGCTTAGAAGGGTACAATGAGCAGTTCTTC | CASSLEGYNEQFF
NA | TRBJ2-3 | NA | TRBV3-1/TRBV3-2 | TGTGCCAGCAGCCAAGATTATAACAGTCTGGGCACAGATACGCAGTATTTT | CASSQDYNSLGTDTQYF
NA | TRBJ2-1 | TRBD2 | TRBV11-2 | TGTGCCAGCAGCTCGGGACTAGCGGGAACTGAGCAGTTCTTC | CASSSGLAGTEQFF
NA | TRBJ2-3 | NA | TRBV23-1 | TGCGCCAGCAGAGAAACAGATACGCAGTATTTT | CASRETDTQYF
NA | TRBJ2-3 | NA | TRBV29-1 | TGCAGCGTTGAAGATCTCGGGGTTAGCACAGATACGCAGTATTTT | CSVEDLGVSTDTQYF
once | TRBJ1-1 | NA | TRBV23-1 | TGCGCCATTCACACGTGGACTGAAGCTTTCTTT | CAIHTWTEAFF
NA | TRBJ2-7 | TRBD2 | TRBV13 | TGTGCCAGCAGTCGACTAGCGGGAGCAGGGGAGCAGTACTTC | CASSRLAGAGEQYF
NA | TRBJ1-2 | NA | TRBV6-1 | TGTGCCAGCAGTGAAAGGGGCAGGGGTTATGGCTACACCTTC | CASSERGRGYGYTF